This is a list of T cell receptor beta chains from one sample in a study of control samples from healthy donors and cancer patients. TCRdb keeps only in-frame clones here, not all; method: immunoSEQ multiplex PCR. The repertoire holds some 130,000 clones, with around nine tenths as singletons. The sequencing sample was made of blood. The receptors were gathered from a man aged 18 to 30 in good health. Both conserved end residues are part of each CDR3. D genes are given only for firm matches. The size entry is marked missing in some rows and otherwise reads once, few, many or a size class.

J gene | clone size | V gene | D gene | CDR3 protein | CDR3 DNA
TRBJ2-7 | NA | TRBV9 | TRBD1 | CASSDNPGQGGVEQYF | TGTGCCAGCAGCGATAATCCGGGACAGGGGGGAGTCGAGCAGTACTTC
TRBJ2-1 | NA | TRBV19 | TRBD2 | CASSMSGGAYEQFF | TGTGCCAGTAGTATGAGCGGGGGGGCCTATGAGCAGTTCTTC
TRBJ1-5 | NA | TRBV11-2 | NA | CASSLAWGRDSNQPQHF | TGTGCCAGCAGCTTAGCATGGGGACGGGATTCTAATCAGCCCCAGCATTTT
TRBJ2-7 | NA | TRBV14 | NA | CASSQGHILSPYEQYF | TGTGCCAGCAGCCAAGGGCACATCCTTTCGCCTTACGAGCAGTACTTC
TRBJ1-1 | once | TRBV19 | TRBD1 | CASSKDRVENTEAFF | TGTGCCAGTAGTAAGGACAGGGTGGAAAACACTGAAGCTTTCTTT
TRBJ2-7 | NA | TRBV27 | NA | CASSPRVQYEQYF | TGTGCCAGCAGTCCCAGGGTTCAATACGAGCAGTACTTC
TRBJ1-6 | once | TRBV19 | TRBD1 | CASTWGHRGDSPLHF | TGTGCCAGTACTTGGGGACACAGGGGTGATTCACCCCTCCACTTT
TRBJ1-2 | NA | TRBV12-3/TRBV12-4 | NA | CASSLTRDGYTF | TGTGCCAGCAGTTTAACTCGGGATGGCTACACCTTC
TRBJ2-7 | NA | TRBV5-5 | NA | CASSFQVGSYEQYF | TGTGCCAGCAGCTTCCAGGTCGGGTCCTACGAGCAGTACTTC
TRBJ1-2 | NA | TRBV10-3 | NA | CAIRKDLGGYGYTF | TGTGCCATCAGGAAAGACTTGGGGGGCTATGGCTACACCTTC
TRBJ1-1 | once | TRBV18 | TRBD1 | CASSPPGGLLRTGTMNTEAFF | TGTGCCAGCTCACCACCGGGGGGGCTTCTTAGGACAGGCACTATGAACACTGAAGCTTTCTTT
TRBJ1-2 | NA | TRBV7-2 | NA | CASSSRVGYGYTF | TGTGCCAGCAGCTCGCGGGTCGGCTATGGCTACACCTTC
TRBJ2-5 | NA | TRBV21-1 | NA | CASAVAGLQSQETQYF | TGTGCCAGTGCCGTGGCTGGGCTACAGAGCCAAGAGACCCAGTACTTC
TRBJ1-1 | NA | TRBV11-2 | NA | CASSHTTDTEAFF | TGTGCCAGCAGCCATACAACGGACACTGAAGCTTTCTTT
TRBJ1-2 | NA | TRBV15 | NA | CATSRDRGLRGGYTF | TGTGCCACCAGCAGAGATAGGGGTTTAAGGGGCGGCTACACCTTC
TRBJ2-3 | NA | TRBV5-1 | NA | CASSPRGADTQYF | TGCGCCAGCAGCCCCAGGGGGGCGGATACGCAGTATTTT
TRBJ2-7 | NA | TRBV9 | NA | CASSVELRQGTQLRGKDEQYF | TGTGCCAGCAGCGTAGAACTGAGACAGGGAACCCAGCTTCGCGGGAAAGACGAGCAGTACTTC
TRBJ2-1 | NA | TRBV2 | TRBD2 | CASRSTSGNNEQFF | TGTGCCAGCAGGTCCACTAGCGGCAACAATGAGCAGTTCTTC
TRBJ2-1 | NA | TRBV11-2 | NA | CASSYGAGDEQFF | TGTGCCAGCAGCTATGGGGCCGGGGATGAGCAGTTCTTC
TRBJ1-1 | NA | TRBV5-5 | NA | CASSLLGAEAFF | TGTGCCAGCAGCTTGTTGGGAGCTGAAGCTTTCTTT
TRBJ2-7 | NA | TRBV6-5 | TRBD2 | CASSYSAGVNEQYF | TGTGCCAGCAGTTACTCGGCGGGGGTAAACGAGCAGTACTTC
TRBJ1-2 | NA | TRBV4-1 | NA | CASSSRQGLRAVDGYTF | TGCGCCAGCAGCAGCCGACAAGGCTTGAGGGCAGTAGATGGCTACACCTTC
TRBJ2-5 | NA | TRBV5-1 | NA | CASKVTSVQETQYF | TGCGCCAGCAAGGTGACGTCCGTCCAAGAGACCCAGTACTTC
TRBJ2-1 | NA | TRBV18 | TRBD1 | CASSPRQGASDEQFF | TGTGCCAGCTCACCACGGCAGGGGGCGTCGGATGAGCAGTTCTTC
TRBJ2-2 | NA | TRBV6-5 | NA | CASSLIDAGNRELFF | TGTGCCAGCAGTCTCATTGATGCAGGAAACCGGGAGCTGTTTTTT
TRBJ2-3 | NA | TRBV24-1 | NA | CATSRGRQNTDTQYF | TGTGCCACTTCCCGTGGGAGGCAAAACACAGATACGCAGTATTTT
TRBJ2-2 | once | TRBV6-5 | TRBD1 | CASSSTGGGDTGELFF | TGTGCCAGCAGTTCGACAGGGGGCGGGGACACCGGGGAGCTGTTTTTT
TRBJ2-2 | NA | TRBV27 | NA | CASSLRQGGGELFF | TGTGCCAGCAGTTTAAGGCAGGGAGGCGGGGAGCTGTTTTTT
TRBJ1-1 | NA | TRBV5-4 | NA | CASSLERQVNTEAFF | TGTGCCAGCAGCTTGGAAAGACAGGTGAACACTGAAGCTTTCTTT
TRBJ1-4 | once | TRBV30 | NA | CAWTGNHPEKLFF | TGTGCCTGGACCGGAAATCATCCGGAAAAACTGTTTTTT
TRBJ2-3 | NA | TRBV18 | NA | CASSRTNRGDTQYF | TGTGCCAGCTCAAGGACCAATCGGGGAGATACGCAGTATTTT
TRBJ2-5 | NA | TRBV20-1 | TRBD2 | CSASRGREETQYF | TGCAGTGCTAGTCGGGGGAGGGAAGAGACCCAGTACTTC
TRBJ2-3 | NA | TRBV11-3 | NA | CASSLRALDTQYF | TGTGCCAGCAGCTTACGTGCACTCGATACGCAGTATTTT
TRBJ2-3 | NA | TRBV9 | NA | CASSAPDYPDTQYF | TGTGCCAGCAGCGCGCCGGACTACCCAGATACGCAGTATTTT
TRBJ1-2 | NA | TRBV5-5 | TRBD1 | CASSFVARDRGRGGYTF | TGTGCCAGCAGCTTCGTAGCTCGGGACAGGGGGCGGGGTGGCTACACCTTC
TRBJ2-2 | NA | TRBV4-2 | NA | CASSQEAGPNTGELFF | TGTGCCAGCAGCCAAGAAGCGGGCCCGAACACCGGGGAGCTGTTTTTT
TRBJ2-2 | once | TRBV6-5 | NA | CASSYSMYGNTGELFF | TGTGCCAGCAGTTACTCGATGTATGGGAACACCGGGGAGCTGTTTTTT
TRBJ2-5 | few | TRBV5-1 | NA | CASSLIGGGAETQYF | TGCGCCAGCAGCTTGATCGGAGGGGGCGCGGAGACCCAGTACTTC
TRBJ2-1 | NA | TRBV13 | NA | CASSVGILAYNEQFF | TGTGCCAGCAGCGTAGGGATCCTCGCCTACAATGAGCAGTTCTTC
TRBJ1-1 | NA | TRBV18 | NA | CASSPGMNTEAFF | TGTGCCAGCTCACCGGGGATGAACACTGAAGCTTTCTTT
TRBJ1-3 | NA | TRBV25-1 | NA | CASSTGYGNTIYF | TGTGCCAGCAGTACAGGGTATGGAAACACCATATATTTT
TRBJ2-5 | NA | TRBV10-3 | NA | CAISLGGNPPETQYF | TGTGCCATCAGTCTTGGGGGGAACCCCCCCGAGACCCAGTACTTC
TRBJ2-5 | NA | TRBV9 | TRBD2 | CASSRDGRLAGGETQYF | TGTGCCAGCAGCCGCGATGGAAGACTAGCGGGGGGGGAGACCCAGTACTTC
TRBJ1-2 | NA | TRBV5-1 | TRBD1 | CASSQGQSDYGYTF | TGCGCCAGCAGCCAGGGACAGTCCGACTATGGCTACACCTTC
TRBJ2-1 | NA | TRBV7-9 | TRBD2 | CASSLGLARPQFF | TGTGCCAGCAGCTTAGGACTAGCGAGACCCCAGTTCTTC
TRBJ2-1 | NA | TRBV29-1 | NA | CSAALRSGGGGEQFF | TGCAGCGCCGCGCTTCGGTCAGGGGGAGGAGGTGAGCAGTTCTTC
TRBJ1-6 | NA | TRBV6-4 | TRBD1 | CARRTGRNSPLHF | TGTGCCAGACGGACAGGGAGAAATTCACCCCTCCACTTT
TRBJ2-1 | NA | TRBV6-2/TRBV6-3 | NA | CASSYSGYNEQFF | TGTGCCAGCAGTTATTCTGGTTACAATGAGCAGTTCTTC
TRBJ2-7 | NA | TRBV3-1/TRBV3-2 | TRBD1 | CASSLSGQGYEQYF | TGTGCCAGCAGCCTATCAGGACAGGGGTACGAGCAGTACTTC
TRBJ1-4 | NA | TRBV5-1 | TRBD1 | CASSPQGGARGKLFF | TGCGCCAGCAGCCCCCAGGGGGGGGCGCGGGGAAAACTGTTTTTT
TRBJ1-4 | NA | TRBV4-2 | TRBD1 | CASSRKMTGEWSETNEKLFF | TGTGCCAGCAGCCGAAAAATGACAGGGGAGTGGAGTGAAACTAATGAAAAACTGTTTTTT